This is a list of T cell receptor beta chains from one sample in a study of T cell responses to AZD1222 COVID-19 vaccine. Sequenced by immunoSEQ multiplex PCR; TCRdb stores in-frame clones only, minus some. The repertoire holds tens of thousands of clones, around 84% seen once, with about an eighth in the top ten. The starting material was peripheral blood, obtained on day 0 of AZD1222 vaccination. Receptors originate from an adult in good health. CDR3s include the opening cysteine and the closing phenylalanine or tryptophan. Fields, in order: D gene, V gene, clone size, J gene, CDR3 DNA, CDR3 protein. D genes are given only for firm matches. Clone size appears in some rows only: once, few, many, or a class for an expanded clone.

>TRBD1|TRBV25-1|NA|TRBJ1-4
TGTGCCAGCAGTAGGACGGGACAGGTCGATGAAAAACTGTTTTTT
CASSRTGQVDEKLFF
>NA|TRBV25-1|NA|TRBJ1-2
TGTGCCAGCAGTGTCTCAGGGTATGGCTACACCTTC
CASSVSGYGYTF
>TRBD1|TRBV19|NA|TRBJ1-5
TGTGCCAGTAGTAACAAGGGACAGGGATGGAGTCAGCCCCAGCATTTT
CASSNKGQGWSQPQHF
>NA|TRBV25-1|NA|TRBJ1-1
TGTGCCAGCAGTGGCGGGGGATGGACTGAAGCTTTCTTT
CASSGGGWTEAFF
>NA|TRBV9|NA|TRBJ2-5
TGTGCCAGCAGCGTCGACAGAGGAGAGACCCAGTACTTC
CASSVDRGETQYF
>NA|TRBV2|NA|TRBJ1-2
TGTGCCAGCACCCTCCCCCCAGGGGACGGCTACACCTTC
CASTLPPGDGYTF
>NA|TRBV7-6|NA|TRBJ1-2
TGTGCCAGCAGCCTCACCAGAGACAGTAACTATGGCTACACCTTC
CASSLTRDSNYGYTF
>TRBD1|TRBV6-5|NA|TRBJ1-3
TGTGCCAGCACAGCCGGGACAGGGTTTGGAAACACCATATATTTT
CASTAGTGFGNTIYF
>TRBD1|TRBV7-2|NA|TRBJ1-2
TGTGCCAGCAGCCCCAACAGGGGCGACTATGGCTACACCTTC
CASSPNRGDYGYTF
>NA|TRBV10-1|NA|TRBJ2-3
TGCGCCAGCAGTGGGGGCCTATTGAGGACAGATACGCAGTATTTT
CASSGGLLRTDTQYF
>NA|TRBV19|NA|TRBJ2-1
TGTGCCAGTAGTATAGAAGGGGTGGGCCCGGGGCAGTTCTTC
CASSIEGVGPGQFF
>NA|TRBV30|NA|TRBJ1-3
TGTGCCTGGATCCCCCGAGGGGCAGAGGGAAACACCATATATTTT
CAWIPRGAEGNTIYF
>TRBD1|TRBV14|NA|TRBJ1-3
TGTGCCAGCAGGCCAAGATTGGAGGTTCGTCGGACAGGGGGCTCAGGAAACACCATATATTTT
CASRPRLEVRRTGGSGNTIYF
>TRBD1|TRBV3-1/TRBV3-2|NA|TRBJ1-5
TGTGCCAGCAGCCAAGATTCGACAGGGCATCAGCCCCAGCATTTT
CASSQDSTGHQPQHF
>TRBD2|TRBV6-5|few|TRBJ2-5
TGTGCCAGCAGTTACTCCGGGGGGGGGCAGGAGACCCAGTACTTC
CASSYSGGGQETQYF
>TRBD1|TRBV19|NA|TRBJ1-4
TGTGCCAGTAGTATAGAGGAGGGCAGGGGGCCTGAAAAACTGTTTTTT
CASSIEEGRGPEKLFF
>NA|TRBV7-2|once|TRBJ1-2
TGTGCCAGCAGCCTTACTGCGGGGTACTATGGCTACACCTTC
CASSLTAGYYGYTF
>TRBD2|TRBV5-6|NA|TRBJ2-3
TGTGCCAGCAGCTTGACTAGCGGGGGAAGCACAGATACGCAGTATTTT
CASSLTSGGSTDTQYF
>TRBD2|TRBV10-3|NA|TRBJ2-2
TGTGCCATCAGTGGTGCGGGGGGCGCCCGGACCGGGGAGCTGTTTTTT
CAISGAGGARTGELFF
>TRBD1|TRBV28|once|TRBJ1-3
TGTGCCAGCAGTAGCGGGACAGGGGCTGGAAACACCATATATTTT
CASSSGTGAGNTIYF
>TRBD1|TRBV6-2/TRBV6-3|NA|TRBJ1-2
TGTGCCAGCAGTTACGGGGACAGCCCTTACACCTTC
CASSYGDSPYTF
>NA|TRBV5-4|NA|TRBJ2-3
TGTGCCAGCAGCTTGGGGCGGGGGCAGGGCACAGATACGCAGTATTTT
CASSLGRGQGTDTQYF